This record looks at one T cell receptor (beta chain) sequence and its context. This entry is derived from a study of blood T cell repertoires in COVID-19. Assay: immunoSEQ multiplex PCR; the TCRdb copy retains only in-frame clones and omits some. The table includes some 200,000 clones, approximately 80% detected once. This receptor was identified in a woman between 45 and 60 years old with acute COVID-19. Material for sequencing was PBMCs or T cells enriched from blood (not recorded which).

The CDR3 nucleotides read TGTGCCAGCAGTTACTGGGGACAGGGGAACGAGCAGTACTTC. Translation gives CASSYWGQGNEQYF. The chain uses TRBV6-2 or TRBV6-3 and TRBJ2-7, with 10 bases identical to TRBD1. Unmatched junction bases numbered 2, after V lost 1 base and J lost 5 bases. The CDR3 has 14 amino acids. The germline CDR1 and CDR2 sequences are MNHEY and SVGEGT.